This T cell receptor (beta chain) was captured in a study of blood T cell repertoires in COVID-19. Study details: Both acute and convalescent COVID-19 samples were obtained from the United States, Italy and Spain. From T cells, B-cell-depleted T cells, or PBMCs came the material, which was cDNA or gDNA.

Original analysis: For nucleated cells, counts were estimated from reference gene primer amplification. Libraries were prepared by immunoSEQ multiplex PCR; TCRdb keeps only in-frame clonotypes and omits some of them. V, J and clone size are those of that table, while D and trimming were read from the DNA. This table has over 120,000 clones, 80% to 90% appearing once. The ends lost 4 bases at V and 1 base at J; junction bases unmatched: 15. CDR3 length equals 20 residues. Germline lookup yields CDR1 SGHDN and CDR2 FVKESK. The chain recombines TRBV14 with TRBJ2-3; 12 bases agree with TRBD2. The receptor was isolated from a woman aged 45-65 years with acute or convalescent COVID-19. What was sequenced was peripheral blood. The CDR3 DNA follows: TGTGCCAGCAGCCCCCTAGCGGGAGGGTACAAGCTCGGCGGCACAGATACGCAGTATTTT. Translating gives CASSPLAGGYKLGGTDTQYF.